The 12 T cell receptor beta chains in this list originate from one sample, sequenced in a study of technical replicates of blood from a handful of donors. TCRdb keeps only in-frame clones here, not all; method: immunoSEQ multiplex PCR. The data contain around 70,000 clones, roughly 94% of them singletons. What was sequenced was T cells isolated from PBMCs. These receptors were obtained from a human donor in good health.

The genes are TRBV7-3 and TRBJ2-1; 10 bases map to TRBD2. Germline values: CDR1 SGHTA, CDR2 FQGTGA. The CDR3 has 15 residues. After removal of 3 bases from V and 6 bases from J, the junction contained 5 bases not matched to a gene. The CDR3 protein is CASSFSGGSFNEQFF. CDR3 DNA: TGTGCCAGCAGCTTTAGCGGGGGGTCATTCAATGAGCAGTTCTTC.

This clone was observed once. The V gene is TRBV11-2, the J gene TRBJ1-4; D is possibly TRBD1 (5 bases). Germline V gene data show CDR1 as SGHAT and CDR2 as FQNNGV. V lost 0 bases to trimming and J lost 13 bases, with 12 bases between them. The length of the CDR3 is 13 residues. CDR3 in DNA: TGTGCCAGCAGCTTAGAGAGGCAGGGTCGACTGTTTTTT. The encoded protein is CASSLERQGRLFF.

The chain employs TRBV28 and TRBJ2-7, with D possibly being TRBD1 (5 bases). This CDR3 comprises 12 residues. The germline CDR1 and CDR2 sequences are MDHEN and SYDVKM. V was clipped by 6 bases and J by 1 base, with 7 bases between them. The CDR3 reads CASRRQSYEQYF. The CDR3 DNA reads TGTGCCAGCAGGCGACAGTCCTACGAGCAGTACTTC.

V and J are TRBV4-1 and TRBJ2-1; 11 nucleotides line up with TRBD2. The CDR3 loop spans 17 amino acids. J lost 7 bases, V lost 1 base, and 9 bases had no gene match. Germline V gene data show CDR1 as MGHRA and CDR2 as YSYEKL. The CDR3 nucleotides read TGCGCCAGCAGCCAAGCCAGGGGACTAGCGGTTGGAAATGAGCAGTTCTTC. Its translation is CASSQARGLAVGNEQFF.

This chain links TRBV9 with TRBJ2-1, with 10 bases fitting TRBD1. After removal of 5 bases from V and 5 bases from J, the junction contained 7 bases not matched to a gene. The germline CDR1 and CDR2 sequences are SGDLS and YYNGEE. The CDR3 extends over 15 amino acids. The CDR3 coding sequence is TGTGCCAGCAGTGGGATCGGGACAGGGGACAATGAGCAGTTCTTC. This gives the protein CASSGIGTGDNEQFF.

The chain carries TRBV6-6 and TRBJ2-5; 9 nucleotides line up with TRBD1. This CDR3 is built from 15 residues. J was trimmed by 2 bases and V by 6 bases; bases with no gene match: 7. Per germline, CDR1 MNHNY and CDR2 SVGAGI (reference sequence). The CDR3 protein is CASSSYGTGQETQYF. As DNA, the CDR3 is TGTGCCAGCAGCTCCTACGGGACAGGGCAAGAGACCCAGTACTTC.

This chain uses TRBV2 with TRBJ1-1; 7 bases are shared with TRBD1. Germline CDR1 SNHLY, CDR2 FYNNEI. Losses at the gene ends were 4 bases for V and 10 bases for J; bases not matched to a gene: 21. The CDR3 sequence is 17 residues long. The CDR3: CASSANLGAGGGPGAFF. The CDR3 DNA sequence: TGTGCCAGCAGTGCCAACCTGGGGGCAGGGGGTGGACCAGGAGCTTTCTTT. Filled out from reference TRBV2 and TRBJ1-1, the complete variable domain reads EPEVTQTPSHQVTQMGQEVILRCVPISNHLYFYWYRQILGQKVEFLVSFYNNEISEKSEIFDDQFSVERPDGSNFTLKIRSTKLEDSAMYFCASSANLGAGGGPGAFFGQGTRLTVV.

V and J are TRBV5-6 and TRBJ2-1, with TRBD1 as a possible D gene (6 bases). The CDR3 consists of 11 residues. With 6 bases removed from V and 10 bases from J, the gap between germline ends came to 11 bases. Germline-derived CDR1 and CDR2 are SGHDT and YYEEEE. CDR3: CASNKQGEQFF. The CDR3 bases are TGTGCCAGCAACAAACAGGGAGAGCAGTTCTTC.

As DNA, the CDR3 is TGTGCCAGCAGCAAATATAACGAACAGGGGGCACGACAGCCCCAGCATTTT. Translated, it gives CASSKYNEQGARQPQHF. This chain links TRBV27 with TRBJ1-5, with 9 bases aligning to TRBD1. J lost 7 bases, V lost 6 bases, and 16 bases had no gene match. CDR3 size: 17 residues. Per germline, CDR1 MNHEY and CDR2 SMNVEV (reference sequence).

V usage is TRBV10-3 and J usage is TRBJ1-1; no firm D call. Germline-derived CDR1 and CDR2 are ENHRY and SYGVKD. There are 17 residues in the CDR3. V lost 4 bases and J lost 5, with 23 bases in between. The CDR3 bases are TGTGCCATCAGTGGGAGAAGAACTGCTAACCCATGGACTGAAGCTTTCTTT. Amino acids: CAISGRRTANPWTEAFF.

The chain joins TRBV7-9 to TRBJ1-5; 8 bases are shared with TRBD1. This CDR3 has 15 amino acids. In germline, CDR1 is SEHNR, CDR2 FQNEAQ (reference sequence). The J segment lost 6 bases and the V segment lost 6 bases, leaving 10 bases of the junction unmatched. CDR3 sequence: CASSRGQGAFQPQHF. The CDR3 region has the DNA TGTGCCAGCAGTCGAGGACAGGGAGCATTTCAGCCCCAGCATTTT.

The chain links TRBV28 to TRBJ2-3; 11 nucleotides line up with TRBD2. V lost 6 bases, J lost 3 bases, and 14 bases stayed unmatched. This CDR3 is built from 18 residues. Germline CDR1 is MDHEN and CDR2 is SYDVKM. CDR3 loop: CASSSTGTSGSATDTQYF. CDR3 DNA: TGTGCCAGCAGCTCTACCGGGACTAGCGGCTCGGCGACAGATACGCAGTATTTT.